This T cell receptor (beta chain) is from a study of T cell repertoires in cytomegalovirus infection. The germline V gene encodes CDR1 MDHEN and CDR2 SYDVKM. Trimming took off 6 bases at V and 5 bases at J, with 8 bases between the two ends. The CDR3 is made up of 12 amino acids. TCRdb re-derived calls from the reads in MiXCR, one entry per CDR3 protein. The table lists around 94,000 distinct CDR3 sequences, 15% to 20% of them singletons. The receptor's source is a human donor in good health (CMV status not recorded). Some clones in this sample may be carry-over from other donors' samples. The rearrangement links TRBV28 to TRBJ2-1; D gene uncertain. Sequencing was performed on PBMCs. The DNA for the CDR3 is TGTGCCAGCAGCCTACAGCACAATGAGCAGTTCTTC. Amino acid sequence: CASSLQHNEQFF.